This T cell receptor beta chain is drawn from a study of regulatory T cells in long-lasting Graves disease. Trimming cost V 0 bases and J 5 bases; bases outside gene matches: 6. Germline assignment: CDR1 LGHNA and CDR2 YSLEER. The CDR3 runs to 15 residues. Time point: persistent/refractory GD, antithyroid drugs over 5 years with positive TRAb. Extracted PBMC RNA gave rise to the TCR library. Arm-PCR of CDR3 regions and iRepertoire HTBI primers were used to build TCR beta libraries. TCRdb re-derived calls from the multiplex PCR reads in MiXCR, one entry per CDR3 protein. The table includes roughly 400,000 distinct CDR3 sequences, around 20% detected once.

Sequences were derived from peripheral blood mononuclear cells (PBMCs), sampled when the disease was refractory, from a patient treated with antithyroid drugs. This sequence joins TRBV4-3 and TRBJ2-5, with 7 bases fitting TRBD2. The TCR sequence derives from a female donor with Graves disease. For the CDR3, the DNA is TGCGCCAGCAGCCAAGATCTCGGACTAGGGGAGACCCAGTACTTC. This translates into CASSQDLGLGETQYF.